The 29 T cell receptor beta chains below all came from one sample that was sequenced in a study of shared clonotypes between healthy human individuals (dated by TCRdb to 2019 to 2021). The library was generated by the immunoSEQ multiplex PCR assay. TCRdb's version of the immuneACCESS table is confined to in-frame rearrangements and falls short of the full clone set. An unresolved V gene accounts for under half of the shortfall where checked; the remainder is of unknown origin. The sample data list fewer than 650,000 clones, and about 79% of these were observed just once. Clones ranked in the top ten supply roughly 13% of the sample. Sequencing was carried out using PBMCs. The receptor source for this set is a woman between 40 and 55 years old in good health. Some clones in this sample may be carry-over from other donors' samples.

V gene TRBV30 combines with J gene TRBJ1-1, with D perhaps matching TRBD1 (6 bases). CDR1 and CDR2 from the germline V gene are GTSNPN and SVGIG (reference sequence). The V end lost 4 bases, the J end lost 0 bases, and 15 bases lay between the germline ends. The length of the CDR3 is 15 residues. Written as DNA, the CDR3 is TGTGCCTGGATCAGGGGAAAGGTGCTGAACACTGAAGCTTTCTTT. Translated: CAWIRGKVLNTEAFF. The full variable domain, completed using reference TRBV30 and TRBJ1-1, is SQTIHQWPATLVQPVGSPLSLECTVEGTSNPNLYWYRQAAGRGLQLLFYSVGIGQISSEVPQNLSASRPQDRQFILSSKKLLLSDSGFYLCAWIRGKVLNTEAFFGQGTRLTVV.

As for this clone: Additional DNA sequences in this sample encode the identical CDR3. The chain is built from TRBV7-9 and TRBJ2-3, with 13 nucleotides matching TRBD2. The length of the CDR3 is 15 residues. V lost 6 bases, J lost 6 bases, and 6 bases stayed unmatched. Germline CDR1 reads SEHNR; CDR2 reads FQNEAQ (reference sequence). DNA of the CDR3: TGTGCCAGCAGTCTCGGACTAGCGGGAGAGGATACGCAGTATTTT. Its protein product is CASSLGLAGEDTQYF.

This clone was observed at least ten times. The genes are TRBV18 and TRBJ1-1; 9 bases agree with TRBD1. Germline V CDR1 and CDR2: KGHSH, LQKENI. Losses at the gene ends were 4 bases for V and 3 bases for J; bases not matched to a gene: 3. This CDR3 comprises 14 residues. This CDR3 is CASSLGQGHTEAFF. In nucleotides, the CDR3 is TGTGCCAGCTCACTGGGACAGGGACACACTGAAGCTTTCTTT.

There are a few counts of this clone. This may be a read error, as it is one base from a much larger clone. The sample contains more than one DNA sequence encoding this CDR3. The chain employs TRBV6-4 and TRBJ2-2; D is uncertain. Per germline, CDR1 MRHNA and CDR2 SNTAGT. This CDR3 has 13 residues. In nucleotides, the CDR3 is TGCGCCAGCAGTGACTCGGACACCGGGGAGCTGTTTTTT. Protein product: CASSDSDTGELFF.

About this clone: The sample contains more than one DNA sequence encoding this CDR3. The rearrangement uses TRBV7-7 and TRBJ2-5; TRBD1 matches at 8 bases. In germline, CDR1 is SSHAT, CDR2 FNYEAQ (reference sequence). The CDR3 contains 15 residues. Trimming at V came to 2 bases and at J to 1 base, leaving 3 bases not matched to a gene. In DNA, the CDR3 is TGTGCCAGCAGCTTACGTACAGGGGGCCAAGAGACCCAGTACTTC. This codes for CASSLRTGGQETQYF.

There are a few counts of this clone. The gene calls are TRBV5-6 and TRBJ1-5; 7 bases are a match to TRBD1. Germline lookup yields CDR1 SGHDT and CDR2 YYEEEE. The junction had 6 bases not matched to a gene; V was cut back by 2 bases and J by 7 bases. The CDR3 sequence is 14 residues long. DNA for the CDR3: TGTGCCAGCAGCTTCGGGAGGACAGGACAGCCCCAGCATTTT. It translates to CASSFGRTGQPQHF.

Concerning this clone itself: Other DNA sequences in the same sample also yield this CDR3. The chain joins TRBV5-1 to TRBJ2-1; 13 bases are shared with TRBD2. Germline CDR1 and CDR2: SGHRS and YFSETQ. The CDR3 has 15 residues. J lost 10 bases, V lost 4 bases, and 8 bases had no gene match. The CDR3 region is CASSPRLAGGREQFF. In DNA form, the CDR3 reads TGCGCCAGCAGCCCAAGACTAGCGGGAGGCCGAGAGCAGTTCTTC.

This chain uses TRBV5-1 with TRBJ1-2; D perhaps matches TRBD1 (6 bases). Trimming removed 3 bases from V and 4 bases from J, with 19 bases in between. CDR1 and CDR2 from the germline V gene are SGHRS and YFSETQ. There are 16 residues in the CDR3. In DNA, the CDR3 is TGCGCCAGCAGCTCGGAATCTCAAATACAGGGCTATGGCTACACCTTC. Translation gives CASSSESQIQGYGYTF.

This chain links TRBV5-1 with TRBJ2-7, with TRBD2 matching 9 bases. Trimming took 0 bases from V and 2 from J; bases not matched to a gene: 15. Germline-derived CDR1 and CDR2 are SGHRS and YFSETQ. The CDR3 covers 19 residues. The CDR3 here is CASSLDTTSGNTDPYEQYF. The CDR3 DNA reads TGCGCCAGCAGCTTGGATACGACTAGCGGAAACACAGACCCCTACGAGCAGTACTTC. The full variable domain, rest sourced from reference TRBV5-1 and TRBJ2-7, is KAGVTQTPRYLIKTRGQQVTLSCSPISGHRSVSWYQQTPGQGLQFLFEYFSETQRNKGNFPGRFSGRQFSNSRSEMNVSTLELGDSALYLCASSLDTTSGNTDPYEQYFGPGTRLTVT.

This sequence joins TRBV28 and TRBJ1-1; tentatively, D is TRBD1 (5 bases). This CDR3 spans 13 amino acids. CDR1 MDHEN and CDR2 SYDVKM come from the germline V gene. The DNA of the CDR3 is TGTGCTCACGGTGGGGGGGTATACACTGAAGCTTTCTTT. Amino acid sequence: CAHGGGVYTEAFF.

This clone showed up just a few times. The rearrangement joins TRBV5-4 to TRBJ1-2; 9 nucleotides agree with TRBD1. Germline V gene data show CDR1 as SGHNT and CDR2 as YYREEE (reference sequence). The CDR3 has 14 amino acids. After removal of 3 bases from V and 6 bases from J, the junction contained 6 bases not matched to a gene. The CDR3 DNA reads as TGTGCCAGCAGCTCACAGGGGGCTGGGGATGGCTACACCTTC. As protein: CASSSQGAGDGYTF.

V is TRBV27 and J is TRBJ2-7, with 8 positions matching TRBD1. The germline CDR1 and CDR2 sequences are MNHEY and SMNVEV (reference sequence). The CDR3 sequence is 17 residues long. The V and J ends lost 5 bases and 0 bases, in that order; junction bases with no gene match: 12. CDR3 in DNA: TGTGCCAGCAGTCCGGCTTCAGGGGGCCTAACCTCCTACGAGCAGTACTTC. Protein: CASSPASGGLTSYEQYF.

This clone was counted at least ten times. The rearrangement joins TRBV4-1 to TRBJ2-1; weak D call: TRBD2 (7 bases). From germline, CDR1 is MGHRA and CDR2 YSYEKL. The CDR3 has 16 amino acids. Trimming removed 0 bases from V and 8 bases from J, with 17 bases in between. This CDR3 reads CASSQDGLGGSDEQFF. CDR3 bases: TGCGCCAGCAGCCAAGACGGACTAGGGGGATCCGATGAGCAGTTCTTC.

The chain is built from TRBV27 and TRBJ2-1; TRBD2 aligns across 10 bases. With 5 bases clipped from V and 1 base from J, the junction kept 8 bases outside the gene matches. The length of the CDR3 is 17 residues. Per germline, CDR1 MNHEY and CDR2 SMNVEV (reference sequence). The CDR3 reads CASSSRLAGFSYNEQFF. DNA for the CDR3: TGTGCCAGCAGTAGTAGACTAGCGGGCTTTTCCTACAATGAGCAGTTCTTC.

This clone was observed a single time. The chain carries TRBV2 and TRBJ2-4; D remains ambiguous. Germline assignment: CDR1 SNHLY and CDR2 FYNNEI. The CDR3 covers 15 residues. With 1 base removed from V and 1 base from J, the gap between germline ends came to 8 bases. The CDR3 reads CASSEGAGAKNIQYF. The CDR3 DNA reads TGTGCCAGCAGTGAAGGGGCCGGGGCCAAAAACATTCAGTACTTC.

The chain uses TRBV5-6 and TRBJ2-7, with a weak D call TRBD2 (5 bases). V was trimmed by 5 bases and J by 7 bases, leaving 16 bases between them. The CDR3 runs to 13 residues. CDR1 and CDR2 (germline): SGHDT, YYEEEE. CDR3 protein: CASRSGWAREQYF. As DNA, the CDR3 is TGTGCCAGCAGATCGGGGTGGGCACGGGAGCAGTACTTC.

The chain joins TRBV6-1 to TRBJ2-7; D remains ambiguous. V shed 1 base and J shed 6 bases, with 13 bases lying between them. The germline gives CDR1 MNHNS, CDR2 SASEGT. This CDR3 has 14 amino acids. CDR3 sequence reads: CASSEGAYSGEQYF. The CDR3 DNA reads as TGTGCCAGCAGTGAAGGGGCTTACTCGGGCGAGCAGTACTTC.

This clone has more than one count but fewer than ten. The chain recombines TRBV7-9 with TRBJ1-4; D is ambiguous. The CDR3 is made up of 14 amino acids. Germline V gives CDR1 SEHNR, CDR2 FQNEAQ (reference sequence). The V and J ends lost 2 bases and 3 bases respectively, with 7 bases between them. CDR3 bases: TGTGCCAGCAGCTTATACCGAGCTAATGAAAAACTGTTTTTT. It is translated as CASSLYRANEKLFF.

V is TRBV19 and J is TRBJ2-7, with D perhaps given as TRBD1 or TRBD2 (5 bases each). The germline gives CDR1 LNHDA, CDR2 SQIVND (reference sequence). This CDR3 is built from 15 residues. V shed 6 bases and J shed 6 bases, with 21 bases lying between them. CDR3 sequence (DNA): TGTGCCAGTAGCGCTCTACCCCCACAGGCGGGCGAGCAGTACTTC. This sequence encodes CASSALPPQAGEQYF.

V and J are TRBV11-3 and TRBJ2-2; D gene unclear. V was pared by 0 bases and J by 1 base, with 6 bases between. The CDR3 spans 15 residues. Germline V gene lookup returns CDR1 SGHNT and CDR2 YENEEA. The CDR3 sequence: CASSLDQQNTGELFF. CDR3 coding DNA: TGTGCCAGCAGCTTAGATCAACAGAACACCGGGGAGCTGTTTTTT.

The chain joins TRBV28 to TRBJ2-3, with no clear D. CDR1 is MDHEN, CDR2 SYDVKM, per germline. The CDR3 sequence is 15 residues long. The ends were cut back, 6 bases at V and 1 base at J, with 14 bases in the middle. In DNA form, the CDR3 reads TGTGCCAGCAGCCAACAGAGCCTCCGCACAGATACGCAGTATTTT. Residues: CASSQQSLRTDTQYF. Full variable domain (remainder filled in from reference TRBV28 and TRBJ2-3): DVKVTQSSRYLVKRTGEKVFLECVQDMDHENMFWYRQDPGLGLRLIYFSYDVKMKEKGDIPEGYSVSREKKERFSLILESASTNQTSMYLCASSQQSLRTDTQYFGPGTRLTVL.

V gene TRBV6-1 combines with J gene TRBJ2-7; 11 positions match TRBD2. In germline, CDR1 is MNHNS, CDR2 SASEGT. The length of the CDR3 is 15 residues. Unmatched junction bases numbered 7, after V lost 7 bases and J lost 2 bases. CDR3 sequence reads: CASMAGTSGTYEQYF. CDR3 DNA: TGTGCCAGCATGGCCGGGACTAGCGGTACCTACGAGCAGTACTTC.

The chain employs TRBV7-2 and TRBJ2-5; D is possibly TRBD1 (6 bases). Germline V lookup: CDR1 SGHTA, CDR2 FQGNSA. The CDR3 spans 16 residues. The V gene lost 4 bases and the J gene lost 5 bases, with 20 bases spanning the gap. Written as DNA, the CDR3 is TGTGCCAGCAGCTCCCCGGGACAACCTCAAGGGGAGACCCAGTACTTC. Translation gives CASSSPGQPQGETQYF.

This sequence joins TRBV4-2 and TRBJ2-3; 7 bases map to TRBD2. Germline trimming cut 1 base from V and 3 bases from J; bases unmatched to any gene: 10. The length of the CDR3 is 17 residues. From germline, CDR1 is LGHNA and CDR2 YNFKEQ. Here the CDR3 reads CASSQVGAGLGTDTQYF. As DNA, the CDR3 is TGTGCCAGCAGCCAAGTCGGAGCGGGATTAGGAACAGATACGCAGTATTTT.

This clone was seen just once. This chain uses TRBV7-8 with TRBJ2-2; perhaps TRBD2 as D (6 bases). CDR1 is SGHVS, CDR2 FQNEAQ, per germline. V dropped 5 bases and J dropped 5 bases, with 15 bases sitting between them. This CDR3 has 15 amino acids. The CDR3 DNA reads TGTGCCAGCAGCAGACGACTAGGAACAACCGGGGAGCTGTTTTTT. This codes for CASSRRLGTTGELFF.

This sequence joins TRBV11-2 and TRBJ1-2; possibly TRBD1 for D (5 bases). The CDR3 loop spans 17 amino acids. Between the trimmed V and J ends, which lost 1 base and 2 bases, there was a span of 17 bases. CDR1 and CDR2 from the germline V gene are SGHAT and FQNNGV. For the CDR3, the DNA is TGTGCCAGCAGCTTAGTTGGGCGGGGCCGGCAGAACTATGGCTACACCTTC. As protein: CASSLVGRGRQNYGYTF.

This clone was detected only a few times. This chain joins TRBV30 and TRBJ1-1; no clear D. The V gene's germline CDR1 is GTSNPN and CDR2 SVGIG (reference sequence). The CDR3 spans 12 residues. Trimming removed 0 bases at V and 7 bases at J, with 9 bases between. The CDR3 region is CAWSVRAVEAFF. As DNA, the CDR3 is TGTGCCTGGAGTGTACGGGCAGTTGAAGCTTTCTTT. The complete variable domain, with remaining parts taken from reference TRBV30 and TRBJ1-1, reads SQTIHQWPATLVQPVGSPLSLECTVEGTSNPNLYWYRQAAGRGLQLLFYSVGIGQISSEVPQNLSASRPQDRQFILSSKKLLLSDSGFYLCAWSVRAVEAFFGQGTRLTVV.

As for this clone: A far larger clone is a single base away, which makes a read error likely. The V call is TRBV7-9, the J call TRBJ1-2; possible D gene TRBD1, 6 bases. Deletions cut 5 bases from V and 12 bases from J, with 19 bases between. The CDR3 spans 13 residues. The germline V gene has CDR1 SEHNR and CDR2 FQNEAQ (reference sequence). CDR3 residues: CASSPLGARGHTF. The CDR3, as DNA: TGTGCCAGCAGCCCCTTGGGGGCCCGGGGCCACACCTTC.

The chain combines TRBV7-9 with TRBJ2-5; D is perhaps TRBD1 (7 bases). The CDR3 runs 16 residues. Germline V lookup: CDR1 SEHNR, CDR2 FQNEAQ (reference sequence). V lost 6 bases and J 4 bases, leaving 21 bases between the germline ends. The CDR3 is CASSLDHQGGRETQYF. The CDR3 DNA follows: TGTGCCAGCAGTCTAGACCATCAGGGGGGAAGAGAGACCCAGTACTTC.